In its sample, the clone carrying this TCR beta chain was seen once. The antigen remains undetermined. These data come from a study of T cell repertoires in cytomegalovirus infection. For the study at large: In the study, CMV epitopes included recently identified HLA-C-restricted and well-studied HLA-B-restricted ones.

From the reads, TCRdb called clonotypes with MiXCR, one entry per CDR3 protein. The sample has 750,000 to 950,000 distinct CDR3 sequences; 25% to 35% are singletons. This receptor was taken from a human donor in good health (CMV status not recorded). Some clones in this sample may be carry-over from other donors' samples. The sequencing used cultured CD8+ T cells from PBMCs, collected from culture after CMV antigen stimulation.

CDR3: CASSLTGRDTQYF. CDR3 bases: TGTGCCAGCAGCTTGACAGGGAGAGATACGCAGTATTTT. The chain uses TRBV27 and TRBJ2-3; the match to TRBD1 covers 7 bases. The V gene's germline CDR1 is MNHEY and CDR2 SMNVEV (reference sequence). This CDR3 has 13 amino acids. V lost 6 bases, J lost 5 bases, and 5 bases stayed unmatched.